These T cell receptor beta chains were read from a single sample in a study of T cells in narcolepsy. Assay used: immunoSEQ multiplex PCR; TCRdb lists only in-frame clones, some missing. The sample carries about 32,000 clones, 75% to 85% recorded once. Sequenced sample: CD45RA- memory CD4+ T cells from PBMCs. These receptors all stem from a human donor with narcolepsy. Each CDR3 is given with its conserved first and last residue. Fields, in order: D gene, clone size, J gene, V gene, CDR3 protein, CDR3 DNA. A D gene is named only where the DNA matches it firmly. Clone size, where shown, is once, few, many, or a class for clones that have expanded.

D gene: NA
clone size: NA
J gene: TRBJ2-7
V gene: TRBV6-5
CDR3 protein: CASSTGSYEQYF
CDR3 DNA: TGTGCCAGTTCGACAGGTTCCTACGAGCAGTACTTC

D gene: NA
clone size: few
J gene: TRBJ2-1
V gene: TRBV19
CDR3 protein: CASSIDRSSYNEQFF
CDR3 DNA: TGTGCCAGTAGTATAGACAGGAGCTCCTACAATGAGCAGTTCTTC

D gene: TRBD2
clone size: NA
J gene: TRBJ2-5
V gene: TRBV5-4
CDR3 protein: CASSPPGGLAGGGETQYF
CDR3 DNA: TGTGCCAGCAGCCCGCCGGGGGGACTAGCGGGAGGCGGGGAGACCCAGTACTTC

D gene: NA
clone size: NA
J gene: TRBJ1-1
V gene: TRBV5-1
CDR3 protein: CASSLMGMNTEAFF
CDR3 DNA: TGCGCCAGCAGCTTGATGGGGATGAACACTGAAGCTTTCTTT

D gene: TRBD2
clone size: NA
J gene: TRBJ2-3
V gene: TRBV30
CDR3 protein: CACRLAGGDTQYF
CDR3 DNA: TGTGCCTGTCGGCTAGCGGGAGGAGATACGCAGTATTTT

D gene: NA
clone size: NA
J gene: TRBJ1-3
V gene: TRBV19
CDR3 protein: CAVGVSGNTIYF
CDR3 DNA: TGTGCCGTGGGGGTATCTGGAAACACCATATATTTT

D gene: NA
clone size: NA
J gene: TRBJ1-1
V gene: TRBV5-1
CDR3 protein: CASSFLGEYTEAFF
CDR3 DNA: TGCGCCAGCAGCTTCCTGGGAGAATACACTGAAGCTTTCTTT

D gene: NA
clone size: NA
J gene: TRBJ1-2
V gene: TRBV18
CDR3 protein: CASSPNRDGYTF
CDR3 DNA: TGTGCCAGCTCACCGAACAGGGACGGCTACACCTTC

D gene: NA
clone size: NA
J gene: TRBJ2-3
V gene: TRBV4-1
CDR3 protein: CASSQGKGLAAQGDTQYF
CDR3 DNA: TGCGCCAGCAGCCAAGGGAAGGGGCTAGCGGCACAGGGAGATACGCAGTATTTT

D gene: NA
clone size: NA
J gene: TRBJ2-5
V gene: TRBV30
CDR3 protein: CAWSRRAGETQYF
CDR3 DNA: TGTGCCTGGAGTAGGAGGGCGGGTGAGACCCAGTACTTC

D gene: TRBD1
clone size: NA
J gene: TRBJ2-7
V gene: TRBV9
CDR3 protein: CASSPQNRGYEQYF
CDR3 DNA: TGTGCCAGCAGCCCGCAAAACAGGGGCTACGAGCAGTACTTC

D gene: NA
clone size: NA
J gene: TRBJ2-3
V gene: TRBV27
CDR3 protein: CASSLTSQGTQYF
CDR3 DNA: TGTGCCAGCAGTTTAACTTCCCAGGGGACGCAGTATTTT

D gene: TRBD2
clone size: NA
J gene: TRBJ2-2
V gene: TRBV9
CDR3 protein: CASSGGLAGGPRELFF
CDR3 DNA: TGTGCCAGCAGCGGTGGACTAGCGGGAGGGCCGAGGGAGCTGTTTTTT

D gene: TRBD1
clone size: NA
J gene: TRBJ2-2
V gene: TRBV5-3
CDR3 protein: CARSLEELRDSNSSNTGELFF
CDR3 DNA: TGTGCCAGAAGCTTGGAGGAATTACGGGACAGTAACTCTTCGAACACCGGGGAGCTGTTTTTT

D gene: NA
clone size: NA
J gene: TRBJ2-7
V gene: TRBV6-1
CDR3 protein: CASSAAYEQYF
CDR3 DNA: TGTGCCAGCAGTGCCGCCTACGAGCAGTACTTC

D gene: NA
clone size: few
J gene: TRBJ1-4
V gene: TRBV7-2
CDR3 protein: CASSPVGGVGDEKLFF
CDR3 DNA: TGTGCCAGCAGCCCAGTAGGGGGGGTGGGGGATGAAAAACTGTTTTTT